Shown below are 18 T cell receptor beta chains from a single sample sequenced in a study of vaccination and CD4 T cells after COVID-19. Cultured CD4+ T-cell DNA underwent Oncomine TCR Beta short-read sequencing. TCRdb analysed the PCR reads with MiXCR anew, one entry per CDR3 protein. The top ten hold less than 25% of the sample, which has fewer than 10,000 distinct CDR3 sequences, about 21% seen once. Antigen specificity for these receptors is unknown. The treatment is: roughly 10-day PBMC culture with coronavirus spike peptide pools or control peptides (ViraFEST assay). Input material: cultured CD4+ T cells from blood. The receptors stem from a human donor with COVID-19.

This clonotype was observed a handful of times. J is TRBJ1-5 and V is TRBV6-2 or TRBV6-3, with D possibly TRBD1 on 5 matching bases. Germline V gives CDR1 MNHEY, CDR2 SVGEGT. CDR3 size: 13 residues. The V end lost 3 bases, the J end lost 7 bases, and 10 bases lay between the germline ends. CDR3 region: CASSYEGRQPQHF. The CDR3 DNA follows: TGTGCCAGCAGTTATGAGGGGAGGCAGCCCCAGCATTTT.

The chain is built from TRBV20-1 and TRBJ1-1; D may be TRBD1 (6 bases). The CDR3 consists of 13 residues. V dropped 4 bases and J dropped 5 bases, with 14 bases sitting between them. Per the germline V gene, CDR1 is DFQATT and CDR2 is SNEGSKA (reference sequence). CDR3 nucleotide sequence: TGCAGTGCTACGGGGGGCGGAGGAACTGAAGCTTTCTTT. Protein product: CSATGGGGTEAFF.

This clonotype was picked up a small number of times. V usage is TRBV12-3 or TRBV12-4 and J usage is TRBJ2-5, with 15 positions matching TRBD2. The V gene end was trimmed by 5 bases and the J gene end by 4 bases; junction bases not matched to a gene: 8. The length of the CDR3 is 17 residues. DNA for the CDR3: TGTGCCAGCAGTGGGGGACTAGCGGGGGGTTTACGAGAGACCCAGTACTTC. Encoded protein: CASSGGLAGGLRETQYF.

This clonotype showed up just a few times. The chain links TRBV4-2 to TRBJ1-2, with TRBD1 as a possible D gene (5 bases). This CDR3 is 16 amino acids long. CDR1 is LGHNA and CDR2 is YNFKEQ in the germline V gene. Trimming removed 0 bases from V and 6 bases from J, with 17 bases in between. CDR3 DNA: TGTGCCAGCAGCCAAGATCGGCCGGGGGGAATCGATGGCTACACCTTC. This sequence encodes CASSQDRPGGIDGYTF.

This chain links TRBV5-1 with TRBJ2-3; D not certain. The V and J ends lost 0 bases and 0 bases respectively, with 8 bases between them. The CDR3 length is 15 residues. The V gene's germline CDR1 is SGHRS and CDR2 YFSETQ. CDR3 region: CASSLDGVSTDTQYF. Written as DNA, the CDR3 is TGCGCCAGCAGCTTGGATGGGGTTAGCACAGATACGCAGTATTTT. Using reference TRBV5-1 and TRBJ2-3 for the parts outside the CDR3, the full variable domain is KAGVTQTPRYLIKTRGQQVTLSCSPISGHRSVSWYQQTPGQGLQFLFEYFSETQRNKGNFPGRFSGRQFSNSRSEMNVSTLELGDSALYLCASSLDGVSTDTQYFGPGTRLTVL.

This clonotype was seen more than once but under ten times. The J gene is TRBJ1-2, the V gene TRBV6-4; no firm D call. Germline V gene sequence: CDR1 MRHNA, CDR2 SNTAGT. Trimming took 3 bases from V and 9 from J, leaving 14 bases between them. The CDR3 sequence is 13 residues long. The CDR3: CASSEANPNRYTF. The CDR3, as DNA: TGTGCCAGCAGTGAGGCAAACCCCAATCGCTACACCTTC.

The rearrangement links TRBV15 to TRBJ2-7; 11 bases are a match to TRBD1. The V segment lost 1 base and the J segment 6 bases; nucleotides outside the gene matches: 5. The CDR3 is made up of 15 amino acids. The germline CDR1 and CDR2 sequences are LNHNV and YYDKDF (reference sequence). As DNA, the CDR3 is TGTGCCACCAGCAGAGGCGGGACAGGGGGACCCGAGCAGTACTTC. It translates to CATSRGGTGGPEQYF. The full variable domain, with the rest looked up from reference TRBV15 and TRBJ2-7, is DAMVIQNPRYQVTQFGKPVTLSCSQTLNHNVMYWYQQKSSQAPKLLFHYYDKDFNNEADTPDNFQSRRPNTSFCFLDIRSPGLGDTAMYLCATSRGGTGGPEQYFGPGTRLTVT.

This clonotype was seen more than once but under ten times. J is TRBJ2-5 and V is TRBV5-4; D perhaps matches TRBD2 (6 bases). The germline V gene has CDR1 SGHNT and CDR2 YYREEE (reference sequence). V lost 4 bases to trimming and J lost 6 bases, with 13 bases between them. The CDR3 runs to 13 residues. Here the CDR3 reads CASSPGVQKTQYF. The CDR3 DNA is TGTGCCAGCAGCCCGGGAGTACAGAAGACCCAGTACTTC.

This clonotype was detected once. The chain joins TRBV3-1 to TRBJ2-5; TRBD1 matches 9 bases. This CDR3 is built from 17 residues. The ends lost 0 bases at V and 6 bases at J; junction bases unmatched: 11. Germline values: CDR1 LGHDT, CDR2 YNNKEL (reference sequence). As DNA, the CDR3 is TGTGCCAGCAGCCAAGATCCCACCGGGACAGGGCGACAGACCCAGTACTTC. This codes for CASSQDPTGTGRQTQYF.

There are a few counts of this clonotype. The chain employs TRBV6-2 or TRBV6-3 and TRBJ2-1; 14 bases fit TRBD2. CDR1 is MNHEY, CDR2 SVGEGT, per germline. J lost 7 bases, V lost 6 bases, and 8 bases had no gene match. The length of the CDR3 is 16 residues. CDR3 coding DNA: TGTGCCAGCAGCTCTAGACTAGCGGGGGGGCTGAATGAGCAGTTCTTC. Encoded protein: CASSSRLAGGLNEQFF.

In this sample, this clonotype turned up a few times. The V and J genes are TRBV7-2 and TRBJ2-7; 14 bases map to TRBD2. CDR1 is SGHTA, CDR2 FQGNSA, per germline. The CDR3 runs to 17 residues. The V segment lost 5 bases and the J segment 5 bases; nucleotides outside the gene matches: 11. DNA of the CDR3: TGTGCCAGCAGCCCCCAAATGACTAGCGGGGGGGCCCACGAGCAGTACTTC. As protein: CASSPQMTSGGAHEQYF.

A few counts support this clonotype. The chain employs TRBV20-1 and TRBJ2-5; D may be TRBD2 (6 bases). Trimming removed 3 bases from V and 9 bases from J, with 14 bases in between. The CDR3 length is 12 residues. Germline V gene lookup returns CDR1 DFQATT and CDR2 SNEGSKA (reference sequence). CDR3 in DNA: TGCAGTGCTAGTCCAGCGGGTGACGCCCAGTACTTC. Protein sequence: CSASPAGDAQYF.

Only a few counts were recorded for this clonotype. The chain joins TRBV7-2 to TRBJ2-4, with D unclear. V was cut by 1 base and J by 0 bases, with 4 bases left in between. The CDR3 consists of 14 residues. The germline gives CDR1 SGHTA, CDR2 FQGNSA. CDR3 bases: TGTGCCAGCAGCTTAGAACTAGCCAAAAACATTCAGTACTTC. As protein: CASSLELAKNIQYF. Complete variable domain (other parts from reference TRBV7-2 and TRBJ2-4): GAGVSQSPSNKVTEKGKDVELRCDPISGHTALYWYRQSLGQGLEFLIYFQGNSAPDKSGLPSDRFSAERTGGSVSTLTIQRTQQEDSAVYLCASSLELAKNIQYFGAGTRLSVL.

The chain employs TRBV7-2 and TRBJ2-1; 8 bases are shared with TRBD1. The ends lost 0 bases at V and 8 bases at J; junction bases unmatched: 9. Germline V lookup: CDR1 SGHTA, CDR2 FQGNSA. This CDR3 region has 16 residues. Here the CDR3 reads CASSLAPRTGRDEQFF. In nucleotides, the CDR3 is TGTGCCAGCAGCTTAGCCCCTAGGACAGGGCGGGATGAGCAGTTCTTC.

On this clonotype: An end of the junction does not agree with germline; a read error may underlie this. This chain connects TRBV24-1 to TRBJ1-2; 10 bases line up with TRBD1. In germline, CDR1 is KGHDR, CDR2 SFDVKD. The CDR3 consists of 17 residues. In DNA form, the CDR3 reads TGCGCCACCAGTGATCGCGGGGGACAGGGGAGAAACTATGGCTACACCTTC. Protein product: CATSDRGGQGRNYGYTF.

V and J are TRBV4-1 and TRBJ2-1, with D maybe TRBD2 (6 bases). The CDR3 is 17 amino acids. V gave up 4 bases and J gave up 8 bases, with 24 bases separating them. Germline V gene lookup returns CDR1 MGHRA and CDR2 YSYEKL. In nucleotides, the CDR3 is TGCGCCAGCAGCCCCTTTTTTCTGGGACTTAGACGGGATGAGCAGTTCTTC. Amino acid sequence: CASSPFFLGLRRDEQFF.

The CDR3 spells CASSPTTSSYEQYF. The CDR3 DNA sequence: TGTGCCAGCAGTCCGACGACTAGCTCCTACGAGCAGTACTTC. The chain uses TRBV27 and TRBJ2-7; possible D gene TRBD2, 6 bases. Germline-derived CDR1 and CDR2 are MNHEY and SMNVEV (reference sequence). The germline V and J ends were trimmed by 5 bases and 0 bases, with 11 bases remaining between them. This CDR3 spans 14 amino acids.

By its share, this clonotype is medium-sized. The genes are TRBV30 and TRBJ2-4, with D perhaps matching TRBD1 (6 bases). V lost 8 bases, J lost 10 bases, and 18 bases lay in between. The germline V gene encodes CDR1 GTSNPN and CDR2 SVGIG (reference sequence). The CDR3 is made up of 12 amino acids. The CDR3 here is CATSLDRSIQYF. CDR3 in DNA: TGTGCCACCTCCCTGGACAGATCAATTCAGTACTTC.